The source of this TCR beta chain is a study of blood T cell repertoires in COVID-19. The overall study: The study drew acute and convalescent COVID-19 samples from the United States, Italy and Spain. Sources were T cells, B-cell-depleted T cells, or PBMCs; the material itself was cDNA or gDNA.

Authors' methods: Reference gene primer amplification gave nucleated cell count estimates. The data were produced by immunoSEQ multiplex PCR, yet TCRdb's version contains in-frame clones alone and is incomplete. The V and J calls and clone size were taken over from that table, and D and trimming were inferred from the DNA. The sample has some 180,000 clones, about 85% seen once; the top ten hold about a fifth. The CDR3 is made up of 17 amino acids. The V segment lost 4 bases and the J segment 0 bases; nucleotides outside the gene matches: 11. Germline CDR1 reads LGHNA; CDR2 reads YNFKEQ. Sequencing was done on a sample of peripheral blood. The source of this sequence is a man aged 55-75 years with active or convalescent COVID-19. The chain is built from TRBV4-2 and TRBJ2-7; 8 positions agree with TRBD2. The CDR3 DNA reads as TGTGCCAGCAGCCGAGACTTAGCGGGGTCCAGCTCCTACGAGCAGTACTTC. It encodes CASSRDLAGSSSYEQYF.